This T cell receptor beta chain was found in a study of control samples from healthy donors and cancer patients (dated by TCRdb to 2020 to 2022). For this clone: The clone's antigen remains unknown. No base qualities exist here, and no much larger clone lies one base off it.

Inclusive of the bounding cysteine and phenylalanine, the CDR3 is 16 residues long. This entry keeps only the CDR3 DNA: 48 bases, framed from base 1. A distance of 12 bases separates the germline ends of V and J, which lose 0 bases and 3 bases respectively. Based on the germline V gene, the CDR1 and CDR2 sequences are MRHNA and SNTAGT. The method was the immunoSEQ multiplex PCR assay. The immuneACCESS repertoire file appears here via TCRdb, limited to in-frame rearrangements. These files lack a portion of the clones; in checked studies, under half of the deficit traces to unresolved V genes, and the cause of the others is not known. The sample table contains about 55,000 clones; only one count was recorded for 90% to 95% of them. The ten largest make up roughly 2.3% of the sample.

The receptor was isolated from a man aged 30-40 years in good health. Sequencing used blood. In this chain, TRBV6-4 is recombined with TRBJ2-4, with TRBD1 tentatively as D gene (5 bases match). The nucleotide sequence is given as TGTGCCAGCAGTGACTCGAATCAGGGCGACAAAAACATTCAGTACTTC. This translates into CASSDSNQGDKNIQYF.